This T cell receptor (beta chain) is drawn from a study of T cells in Graves' hyperthyroidism and ophthalmopathy. RNA transcripts yielded amplified TCR beta CDR3 regions. A set of HTBI primers served as the primers for a first-round RT-PCR of the TCR CDR3. TCRdb called the multiplex PCR reads again in MiXCR, with one record for every CDR3 protein. This sample has fewer than 55,000 distinct CDR3 sequences; 45% to 65% occur once, and the top ten carry under 35%. Trimming removed 1 base at V and 7 bases at J, with 10 bases between. Germline V gene lookup returns CDR1 SGHTA and CDR2 FQGNSA. This CDR3 comprises 13 residues. With a duration under 2 months, the hyperthyroidism was newly diagnosed in patients aged 18 to 65.

V and J are TRBV7-2 and TRBJ2-5; maybe TRBD1 (5 bases). This receptor was identified in a man between 18 and 35 years old with Graves' hyperthyroidism. Source material: peripheral blood or thyroid tissue (not recorded which). The CDR3 nucleotides read TGTGCCAGCAGCTTAGGGGGCCAGGGGACCCAGTACTTC. It encodes CASSLGGQGTQYF.